The TCR beta chain described here comes from a study of cytomegalovirus exposure and HLA in healthy donors. PCR employed 60 Vbeta and 13 Jbeta primers. This table comes from immunoSEQ multiplex PCR, and its TCRdb copy is limited to in-frame clones, with some not included. The sample contains about 180,000 clones, approximately 82% of which appear only once. This clone appeared a single time. The antigen is not known. Study-level findings and limits: A later analysis linked a missense variant in DCLRE1C to the trimming of TCR beta V and J genes.

The sample taken for sequencing was PBMCs. The TCR comes from a girl aged 2 to 10 in good health and CMV-seropositive.

The CDR3 coding sequence is TGTGCCAGCAGTGTGGGCGAAAACTATGGCTACACCTTC. It specifies CASSVGENYGYTF. The V call is TRBV2, the J call TRBJ1-2, with unresolved D. The germline CDR1 and CDR2 sequences are SNHLY and FYNNEI. V lost 4 bases and J 2 bases, leaving 8 bases between the germline ends. This CDR3 has 13 amino acids.